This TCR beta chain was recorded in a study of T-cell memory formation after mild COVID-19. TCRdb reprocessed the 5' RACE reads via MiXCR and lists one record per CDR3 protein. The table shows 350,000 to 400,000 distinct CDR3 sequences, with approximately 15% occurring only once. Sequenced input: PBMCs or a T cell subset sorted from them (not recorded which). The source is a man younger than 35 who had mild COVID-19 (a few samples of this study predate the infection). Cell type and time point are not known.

The CDR3 DNA reads as TGCAGTGCTACGGGCGGGGGAGTCACCGGGGAGCTGTTTTTT. Residues: CSATGGGVTGELFF. V gene TRBV20-1 combines with J gene TRBJ2-2; 7 bases match TRBD2. The CDR3 loop spans 14 amino acids. J lost 4 bases, V lost 4 bases, and 6 bases had no gene match. The V gene's germline CDR1 is DFQATT and CDR2 SNEGSKA (reference sequence).